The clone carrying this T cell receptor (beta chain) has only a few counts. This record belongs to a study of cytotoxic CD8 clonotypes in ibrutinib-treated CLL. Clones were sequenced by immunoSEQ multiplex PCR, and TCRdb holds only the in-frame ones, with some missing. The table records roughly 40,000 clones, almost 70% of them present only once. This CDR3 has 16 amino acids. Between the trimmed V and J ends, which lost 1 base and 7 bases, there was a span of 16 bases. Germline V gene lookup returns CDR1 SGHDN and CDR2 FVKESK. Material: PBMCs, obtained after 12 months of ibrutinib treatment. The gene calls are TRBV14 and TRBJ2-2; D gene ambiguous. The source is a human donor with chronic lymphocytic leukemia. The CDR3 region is CASSQVPGYNGGELFF. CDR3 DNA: TGTGCCAGCAGCCAAGTTCCCGGGTACAACGGCGGGGAGCTGTTTTTT.